The 28 T cell receptor beta chains reported below all come from one sample, sequenced in a study of cytomegalovirus exposure and HLA in healthy donors. Researchers ran the PCR with 60 Vbeta and 13 Jbeta primers. Data came from immunoSEQ multiplex PCR; TCRdb stores just in-frame clones and leaves some out. Of about 180,000 clones detected, just under 80% appear once; the ten largest clones hold about 13%. The sequencing input was PBMCs. These receptors all stem from a woman between 50 and 59 years old in good health and CMV-seropositive.

The genes are TRBV12-5 and TRBJ2-4; D may be TRBD1 (6 bases). The ends were cut back, 4 bases at V and 6 bases at J, with 10 bases in the middle. This CDR3 has 13 residues. Germline values: CDR1 LGHNT, CDR2 FRNRAP. The CDR3 here is CASGSGQSNIQYF. The CDR3 coding sequence is TGTGCTAGTGGTTCCGGACAGTCAAACATTCAGTACTTC.

This chain links TRBV7-3 with TRBJ1-1; 8 nucleotides agree with TRBD1. This CDR3 has 16 residues. With 0 bases clipped from V and 2 bases from J, the junction kept 5 bases outside the gene matches. Germline V gives CDR1 SGHTA, CDR2 FQGTGA. This chain's CDR3 is CASSLTAGGANTEAFF. The CDR3 DNA reads TGTGCCAGCAGCTTAACTGCAGGGGGCGCTAACACTGAAGCTTTCTTT.

A remark on this clone: Other DNA sequences from this sample encode an identical CDR3 as well. J is TRBJ2-2 and V is TRBV6-6; 10 nucleotides match TRBD1. J gave up 5 bases and V 5 bases, and 5 bases lay outside the gene matches. The CDR3 is 15 residues long. The germline CDR1 and CDR2 sequences are MNHNY and SVGAGI (reference sequence). DNA of the CDR3: TGTGCCAGCAGTCCCTGGACAGGGGGGACCGGGGAGCTGTTTTTT. Amino acid sequence: CASSPWTGGTGELFF.

The chain employs TRBV5-1 and TRBJ1-2; 7 bases fit TRBD1. The J segment lost 7 bases and the V segment lost 4 bases, leaving 10 bases of the junction unmatched. From germline, CDR1 is SGHRS and CDR2 YFSETQ. The CDR3 is 14 residues long. The CDR3 reads CASSPEQGSRGYTF. The CDR3, as DNA: TGCGCCAGCAGCCCGGAACAGGGGAGTCGTGGCTACACCTTC. Variable domain in full (rest from reference TRBV5-1 and TRBJ1-2): KAGVTQTPRYLIKTRGQQVTLSCSPISGHRSVSWYQQTPGQGLQFLFEYFSETQRNKGNFPGRFSGRQFSNSRSEMNVSTLELGDSALYLCASSPEQGSRGYTFGSGTRLTVV.

The chain recombines TRBV27 with TRBJ2-3; D not resolved. The CDR3 totals 16 residues. Germline V gives CDR1 MNHEY, CDR2 SMNVEV (reference sequence). V lost 3 bases to trimming and J lost 4 bases, with 17 bases between them. The CDR3: CASSLAGFNRPDTQYF. The CDR3 DNA reads as TGTGCCAGCAGTTTGGCCGGGTTCAATCGCCCAGATACGCAGTATTTT.

The V and J genes are TRBV7-2 and TRBJ2-2; TRBD2 agrees at 8 bases. The CDR3 has 15 amino acids. The V segment lost 6 bases and the J segment 1 base; nucleotides outside the gene matches: 4. Germline loops: CDR1 SGHTA, CDR2 FQGNSA. The CDR3 here is CASSLSGGNTGELFF. CDR3 bases: TGTGCCAGCAGTTTGAGCGGGGGGAACACCGGGGAGCTGTTTTTT.

Regarding this clone: Distinct nucleotide sequences in the sample also encode this CDR3. The J gene is TRBJ1-2, the V gene TRBV27; tentatively, D is TRBD1 (6 bases). The germline CDR1 and CDR2 sequences are MNHEY and SMNVEV (reference sequence). CDR3 size: 13 residues. V lost 5 bases to trimming and J lost 2 bases, with 9 bases between them. CDR3 sequence: CASSPTGNYGYTF. CDR3 DNA sequence: TGTGCCAGCAGTCCAACAGGGAACTATGGCTACACCTTC.

The V and J genes are TRBV10-3 and TRBJ2-7; TRBD1 matches 11 bases. The CDR3 length is 16 residues. V dropped 6 bases and J dropped 6; count of bases not matched to a gene: 13. Germline-derived CDR1 and CDR2 are ENHRY and SYGVKD. CDR3 protein: CAIRKPGQGDPGEQYF. DNA of the CDR3: TGTGCCATCAGAAAACCGGGACAGGGGGATCCGGGCGAGCAGTACTTC.

V and J are TRBV6-1 and TRBJ1-6; D unclear. The CDR3 runs to 16 residues. V lost 1 base, J lost 0 bases, and 7 bases lay in between. The germline V gene has CDR1 MNHNS and CDR2 SASEGT. The CDR3 DNA reads as TGTGCCAGCAGTGAAGGGGCTGCCTCCTATAATTCACCCCTCCACTTT. Protein product: CASSEGAASYNSPLHF.

The chain combines TRBV9 with TRBJ2-3; 10 nucleotides agree with TRBD2. Germline V lookup: CDR1 SGDLS, CDR2 YYNGEE. V shed 3 bases, J shed 4 bases, and the junction held 5 bases outside the gene matches. The CDR3 has 15 residues. The CDR3: CASSGISGGPDTQYF. CDR3 bases: TGTGCCAGCAGCGGGATTAGCGGGGGGCCAGATACGCAGTATTTT.

The chain is built from TRBV5-1 and TRBJ1-2; no firm D call. CDR1 is SGHRS, CDR2 YFSETQ, per germline. This CDR3 is built from 13 residues. V gave up 5 bases and J gave up 3 bases, with 11 bases separating them. CDR3 sequence reads: CASRAGIHYGYTF. DNA of the CDR3: TGCGCCAGCAGAGCAGGAATTCACTATGGCTACACCTTC. The whole variable domain, remainder taken from reference TRBV5-1 and TRBJ1-2, is KAGVTQTPRYLIKTRGQQVTLSCSPISGHRSVSWYQQTPGQGLQFLFEYFSETQRNKGNFPGRFSGRQFSNSRSEMNVSTLELGDSALYLCASRAGIHYGYTFGSGTRLTVV.

This chain connects TRBV9 to TRBJ2-1; 8 bases agree with TRBD2. The germline V gene has CDR1 SGDLS and CDR2 YYNGEE. With 4 bases clipped from V and 8 bases from J, the junction kept 17 bases outside the gene matches. CDR3 size: 17 residues. The CDR3 sequence: CASSTKLAVNQQDEQFF. The DNA for the CDR3 is TGTGCCAGCAGCACCAAACTAGCGGTTAACCAGCAGGATGAGCAGTTCTTC.

This rearrangement joins TRBV15 to TRBJ1-2, with a tentative D call TRBD1 (5 bases). The CDR3 is 16 amino acids. Per the germline V gene, CDR1 is LNHNV and CDR2 is YYDKDF (reference sequence). V was pared by 0 bases and J by 2 bases, with 13 bases between. The CDR3 DNA follows: TGTGCCACCAGCAGAGATCTAGGGGTGGGCAACTATGGCTACACCTTC. It is translated as CATSRDLGVGNYGYTF.

J is TRBJ2-5 and V is TRBV7-3, with 16 nucleotides matching TRBD2. The CDR3 spans 16 residues. J gave up 2 bases and V 5 bases, and 2 bases lay outside the gene matches. Germline CDR1 is SGHTA and CDR2 is FQGTGA. The CDR3 sequence is CASSAGLAGGQETQYF. The CDR3 DNA reads TGTGCCAGCAGCGCGGGACTAGCGGGGGGGCAAGAGACCCAGTACTTC. Combining the CDR3 with reference TRBV7-3 and TRBJ2-5 gives the whole variable domain GAGVSQTPSNKVTEKGKYVELRCDPISGHTALYWYRQSLGQGPEFLIYFQGTGAADDSGLPNDRFFAVRPEGSVSTLKIQRTERGDSAVYLCASSAGLAGGQETQYFGPGTRLLVL.

In this sample, this clone turned up a few times. The V call is TRBV7-3, the J call TRBJ2-3, with a tentative D call TRBD2 (5 bases). Trimming pared 3 bases from V and 1 base from J, leaving 11 bases between. This CDR3 has 15 residues. The germline V gene has CDR1 SGHTA and CDR2 FQGTGA. The CDR3 is CASSFMDGGTDTQYF. The CDR3 coding sequence is TGTGCCAGCAGCTTTATGGACGGGGGCACAGATACGCAGTATTTT.

This chain links TRBV5-6 with TRBJ2-3; D may be TRBD1 (6 bases). V lost 2 bases and J lost 7, with 11 bases in between. Germline loops: CDR1 SGHDT, CDR2 YYEEEE. This CDR3 has 13 amino acids. CDR3 DNA sequence: TGTGCCAGCAGCTTTTCCGGACAGCATACGCAGTATTTT. It codes for CASSFSGQHTQYF.

V usage is TRBV11-1 and J usage is TRBJ2-2, with D perhaps matching TRBD1 (5 bases). The germline V gene has CDR1 SGHAT and CDR2 FQDESV (reference sequence). The CDR3 loop spans 15 amino acids. Trimming stripped 2 bases from V and 5 bases from J, with 12 bases between. Here the CDR3 reads CASSLRQSWTGELFF. The CDR3 DNA reads as TGTGCCAGCAGCTTAAGACAGTCGTGGACCGGGGAGCTGTTTTTT.

The chain combines TRBV6-5 with TRBJ2-7, with D maybe TRBD2 (6 bases). This CDR3 has 16 amino acids. Trimming removed 0 bases from V and 0 bases from J, with 12 bases in between. From germline, CDR1 is MNHEY and CDR2 SVGAGI. In nucleotides, the CDR3 is TGTGCCAGCAGTTACTCTCGCGGGGCAAACTCCTACGAGCAGTACTTC. Translation gives CASSYSRGANSYEQYF.

Only a few counts were recorded for this clone. The genes are TRBV5-5 and TRBJ2-7, with D unresolved. V dropped 1 base and J dropped 3 bases, with 11 bases sitting between them. The CDR3 spans 14 residues. The germline CDR1 and CDR2 sequences are SGHKS and YYEKEE (reference sequence). This chain's CDR3 is CASSLLSGFYEQYF. The CDR3 coding sequence is TGTGCCAGCAGCTTGCTGAGTGGTTTCTACGAGCAGTACTTC.

The V and J genes are TRBV6-5 and TRBJ2-1, with a weak D call TRBD2 (6 bases). Germline-derived CDR1 and CDR2 are MNHEY and SVGAGI. V lost 0 bases and J 4 bases, leaving 13 bases between the germline ends. The CDR3 spans 16 residues. The CDR3 nucleotides are TGTGCCAGCAGTTACTCGAAAGCGGGCTCTTACAATGAGCAGTTCTTC. It encodes CASSYSKAGSYNEQFF.

The rearrangement uses TRBV5-1 and TRBJ2-7, with D unresolved. Trimming removed 0 bases from V and 0 bases from J, with 7 bases in between. Germline-derived CDR1 and CDR2 are SGHRS and YFSETQ. The CDR3 runs 14 residues. CDR3 amino acids: CASSLVGASYEQYF. In nucleotides, the CDR3 is TGCGCCAGCAGCTTGGTAGGAGCCTCCTACGAGCAGTACTTC.

The CDR3 DNA follows: TGTGCCAGCAGCTCGAGCTCCTACGAGCAGTACTTC. Its translation is CASSSSSYEQYF. The rearrangement links TRBV5-6 to TRBJ2-7; D is unresolved. Germline CDR1 SGHDT, CDR2 YYEEEE. Between the trimmed V and J ends, which lost 3 bases and 0 bases, there was a span of 4 bases. The CDR3 covers 12 residues.

V and J are TRBV6-5 and TRBJ1-1; D is ambiguous. V gave up 5 bases and J gave up 6 bases, with 13 bases separating them. The CDR3 runs 13 residues. Germline lookup yields CDR1 MNHEY and CDR2 SVGAGI. The CDR3 DNA reads TGTGCCAGCAGTGACGGTCCGAGGGCTGAAGCTTTCTTT. Protein product: CASSDGPRAEAFF.

The gene calls are TRBV4-1 and TRBJ2-1; 9 positions agree with TRBD2. Germline-derived CDR1 and CDR2 are MGHRA and YSYEKL. V trimming: 1 base; J trimming: 9 bases; junction bases outside the gene matches: 7. The CDR3 loop spans 15 amino acids. CDR3 nucleotide sequence: TGCGCCAGCAGCCAAGGGGCTAGCGGGGTCGGTGAGCAGTTCTTC. It translates to CASSQGASGVGEQFF.

The V and J genes are TRBV23-1 and TRBJ1-3; the match to TRBD1 covers 7 bases. TRBV23-1 is an ORF, and what it does is uncertain. The junction had 11 bases not matched to a gene; V was cut back by 5 bases and J by 4 bases. The CDR3 sequence is 16 residues long. The CDR3 protein is CASSKGRQGSGNTIYF. CDR3 DNA sequence: TGCGCCAGCAGTAAGGGCCGACAGGGTAGCGGAAACACCATATATTTT.

The chain uses TRBV6-5 and TRBJ1-1; D unclear. The CDR3 extends over 11 amino acids. The germline V gene encodes CDR1 MNHEY and CDR2 SVGAGI. Trimming removed 5 bases from V and 5 bases from J, with 6 bases in between. The CDR3 reads CASSSQTEAFF. CDR3 in DNA: TGTGCCAGCAGTAGCCAAACTGAAGCTTTCTTT.

This clone showed up just once. The chain recombines TRBV6-1 with TRBJ1-1; tentative D call: TRBD1 (5 bases). Germline CDR1 is MNHNS and CDR2 is SASEGT. V was cut by 3 bases and J by 5 bases, with 7 bases left in between. The CDR3 loop spans 12 amino acids. The CDR3 sequence is CASSEGGTEAFF. CDR3 in DNA: TGTGCCAGCAGTGAGGGGGGGACTGAAGCTTTCTTT.

The rearrangement links TRBV6-1 to TRBJ1-2; 7 bases line up with TRBD1. The CDR3 is made up of 13 amino acids. J was trimmed by 8 bases and V by 1 base; bases with no gene match: 4. CDR1 is MNHNS, CDR2 SASEGT, per germline. This chain's CDR3 is CASSEGQGRGYTF. The CDR3 DNA is TGTGCCAGCAGTGAAGGACAGGGTCGAGGCTACACCTTC.